This TCR beta chain was documented in a study of regulatory T cells in long-lasting Graves disease. HTBI primers from iRepertoire and Arm-PCR of CDR3 regions yielded the TCR beta libraries. TCRdb passed the multiplex PCR reads through MiXCR, listing each CDR3 protein once. In the table there are 500,000 to 700,000 distinct CDR3 sequences, about 15% of which are singletons. Time point of the sample: newly diagnosed GD, antithyroid drugs for less than 3 months. PBMC-derived RNA was used for the TCR library. From germline, CDR1 is LGHDT and CDR2 YNNKEL (reference sequence). This CDR3 is 14 amino acids long. Trimming removed 4 bases from V and 7 bases from J, with 13 bases in between. The same data also went into a second study, on T cells in Graves' hyperthyroidism and ophthalmopathy. That work adds: A lack of ophthalmopathy progression within 18 months defined stable Graves' hyperthyroidism. The primer set for the first-round RT-PCR of the TCR CDR3 was HTBI.

The V call is TRBV3-1, the J call TRBJ2-2; perhaps TRBD2 as D (6 bases). This sequence was found in a woman in her 30s with Graves disease. Sequences were derived from peripheral blood mononuclear cells (PBMCs), sampled at new diagnosis, from a patient treated with antithyroid drugs. CDR3 protein: CASSRFRENGELFF. In DNA form, the CDR3 reads TGTGCCAGCAGCCGATTTCGGGAGAACGGGGAGCTGTTTTTT.